The TCR beta chain described here comes from a study of blood T cell repertoires in COVID-19. Method: immunoSEQ multiplex PCR; TCRdb's copy keeps in-frame clones and lacks some. This sample carries over 200,000 clones, about 90% of them seen once, and the ten largest clones take roughly 2.5%. The Seattle patients, enrolled during active infection, were followed longitudinally. The specimen was peripheral blood. This TCR derives from a man aged 30-40 years with COVID-19, enrolled during active disease.

The CDR3 DNA is TGTGCCAGCAGCTTGGCACAGGGGGCTAGTTCACCCCTCCACTTT. Amino acid sequence: CASSLAQGASSPLHF. V usage is TRBV5-6 and J usage is TRBJ1-6, with TRBD1 matching over 9 bases. Trimming cost V 0 bases and J 9 bases; bases outside gene matches: 4. Looked up from germline, CDR1 is SGHDT and CDR2 is YYEEEE. The CDR3 extends over 15 amino acids.